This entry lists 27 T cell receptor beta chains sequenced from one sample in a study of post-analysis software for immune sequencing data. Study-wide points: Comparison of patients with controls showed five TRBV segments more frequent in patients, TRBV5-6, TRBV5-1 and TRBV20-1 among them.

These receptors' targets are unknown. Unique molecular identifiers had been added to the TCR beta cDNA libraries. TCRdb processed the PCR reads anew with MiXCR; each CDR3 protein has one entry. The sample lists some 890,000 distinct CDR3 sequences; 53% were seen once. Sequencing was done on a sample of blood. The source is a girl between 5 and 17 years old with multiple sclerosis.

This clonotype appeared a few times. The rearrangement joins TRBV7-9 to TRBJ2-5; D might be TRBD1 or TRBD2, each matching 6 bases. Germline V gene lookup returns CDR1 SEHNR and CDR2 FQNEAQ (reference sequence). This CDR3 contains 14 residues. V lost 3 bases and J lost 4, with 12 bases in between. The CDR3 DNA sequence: TGTGCCAGCAGCTTCTTCGGGGGCGGAGAGACCCAGTACTTC. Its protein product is CASSFFGGGETQYF.

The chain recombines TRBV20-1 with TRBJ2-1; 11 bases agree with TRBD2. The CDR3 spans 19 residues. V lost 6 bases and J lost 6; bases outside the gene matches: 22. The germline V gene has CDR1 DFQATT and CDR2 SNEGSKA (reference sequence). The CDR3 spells CSALLPRLAGPGGINEQFF. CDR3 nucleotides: TGCAGTGCCCTATTGCCTCGACTAGCGGGGCCTGGCGGCATCAATGAGCAGTTCTTC.

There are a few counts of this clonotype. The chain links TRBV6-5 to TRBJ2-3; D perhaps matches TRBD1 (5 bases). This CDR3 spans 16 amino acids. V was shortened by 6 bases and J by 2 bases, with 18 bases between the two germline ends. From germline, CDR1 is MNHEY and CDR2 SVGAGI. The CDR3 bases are TGTGCCAGCAGCCCAGGGATCGCCCCCCACACAGATACGCAGTATTTT. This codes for CASSPGIAPHTDTQYF.

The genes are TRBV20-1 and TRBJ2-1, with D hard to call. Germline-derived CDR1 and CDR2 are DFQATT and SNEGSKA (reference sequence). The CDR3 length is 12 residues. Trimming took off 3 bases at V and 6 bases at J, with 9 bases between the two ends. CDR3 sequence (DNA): TGCAGTGCTAGCCCCGCCCCCAATGAGCAGTTCTTC. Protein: CSASPAPNEQFF.

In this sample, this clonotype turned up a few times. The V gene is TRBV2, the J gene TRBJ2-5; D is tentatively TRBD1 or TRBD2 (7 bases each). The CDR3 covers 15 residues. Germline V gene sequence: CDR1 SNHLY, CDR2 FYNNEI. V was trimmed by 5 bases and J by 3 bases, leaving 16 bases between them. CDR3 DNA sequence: TGTGCCAGCAGTCCAGGGGGGGGAAGAAAAGAGACCCAGTACTTC. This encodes CASSPGGGRKETQYF.

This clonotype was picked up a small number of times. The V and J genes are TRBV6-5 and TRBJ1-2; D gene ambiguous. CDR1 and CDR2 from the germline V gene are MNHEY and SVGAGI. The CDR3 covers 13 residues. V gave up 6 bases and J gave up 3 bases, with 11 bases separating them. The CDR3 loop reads CASRERGHYGYTF. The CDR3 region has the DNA TGTGCCAGCAGAGAACGGGGTCACTATGGCTACACCTTC.

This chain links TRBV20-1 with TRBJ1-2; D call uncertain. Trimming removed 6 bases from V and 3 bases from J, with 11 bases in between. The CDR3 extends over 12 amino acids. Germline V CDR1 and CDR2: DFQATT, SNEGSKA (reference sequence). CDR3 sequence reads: CSAMTRDYGYTF. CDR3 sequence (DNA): TGCAGTGCAATGACCCGCGACTATGGCTACACCTTC.

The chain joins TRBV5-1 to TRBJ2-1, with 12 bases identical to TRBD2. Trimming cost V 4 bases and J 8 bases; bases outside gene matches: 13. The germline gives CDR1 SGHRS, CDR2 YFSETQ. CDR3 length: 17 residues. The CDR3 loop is CASSRGAASGRVDEQFF. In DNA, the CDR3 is TGCGCCAGCAGCCGGGGGGCTGCTAGCGGGAGGGTGGATGAGCAGTTCTTC.

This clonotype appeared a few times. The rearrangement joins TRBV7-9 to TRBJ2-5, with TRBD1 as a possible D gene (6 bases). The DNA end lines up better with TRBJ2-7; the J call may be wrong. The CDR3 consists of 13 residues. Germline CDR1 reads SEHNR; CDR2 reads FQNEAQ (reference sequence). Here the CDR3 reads CASSEQGMNEQYF. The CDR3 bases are TGTGCCAGCAGTGAACAGGGTATGAACGAGCAGTACTTC.

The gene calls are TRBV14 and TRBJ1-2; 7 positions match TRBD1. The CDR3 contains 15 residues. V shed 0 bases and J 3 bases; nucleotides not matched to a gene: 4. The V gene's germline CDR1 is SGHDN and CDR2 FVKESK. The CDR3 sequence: CASSQDKGGDYGYTF. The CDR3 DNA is TGTGCCAGCAGCCAAGATAAAGGGGGCGACTATGGCTACACCTTC.

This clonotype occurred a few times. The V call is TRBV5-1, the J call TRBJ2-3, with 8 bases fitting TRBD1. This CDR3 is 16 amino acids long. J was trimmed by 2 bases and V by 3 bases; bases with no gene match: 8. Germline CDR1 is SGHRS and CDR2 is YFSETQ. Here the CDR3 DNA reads TGCGCCAGCAGCTACGAGGGGACAGGCCTCACAGATACGCAGTATTTT. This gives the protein CASSYEGTGLTDTQYF. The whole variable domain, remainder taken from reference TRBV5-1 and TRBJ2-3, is KAGVTQTPRYLIKTRGQQVTLSCSPISGHRSVSWYQQTPGQGLQFLFEYFSETQRNKGNFPGRFSGRQFSNSRSEMNVSTLELGDSALYLCASSYEGTGLTDTQYFGPGTRLTVL.

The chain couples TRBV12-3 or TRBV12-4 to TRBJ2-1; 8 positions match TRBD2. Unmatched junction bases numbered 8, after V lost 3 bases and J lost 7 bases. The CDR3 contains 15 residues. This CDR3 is CASSFQAGVGNEQFF. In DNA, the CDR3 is TGTGCCAGCAGTTTTCAAGCGGGAGTTGGGAATGAGCAGTTCTTC.

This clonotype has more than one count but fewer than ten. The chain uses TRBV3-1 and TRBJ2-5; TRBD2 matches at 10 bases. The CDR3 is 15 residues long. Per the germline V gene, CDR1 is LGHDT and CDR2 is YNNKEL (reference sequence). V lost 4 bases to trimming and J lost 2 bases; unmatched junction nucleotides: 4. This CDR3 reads CASSRTSGIQETQYF. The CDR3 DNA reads TGTGCCAGCAGCCGGACTAGCGGCATACAAGAGACCCAGTACTTC.

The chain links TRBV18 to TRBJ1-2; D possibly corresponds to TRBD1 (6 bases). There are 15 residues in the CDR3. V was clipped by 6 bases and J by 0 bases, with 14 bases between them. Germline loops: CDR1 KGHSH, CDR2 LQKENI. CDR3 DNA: TGTGCCAGCTCCCCATTGGAGGGGGCTAACTATGGCTACACCTTC. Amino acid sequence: CASSPLEGANYGYTF.

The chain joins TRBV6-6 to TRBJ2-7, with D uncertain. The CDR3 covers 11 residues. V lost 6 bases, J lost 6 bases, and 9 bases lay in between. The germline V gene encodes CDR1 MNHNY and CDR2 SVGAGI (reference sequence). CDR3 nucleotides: TGTGCCAGCAGCCACCTTGCCGAGCAGTACTTC. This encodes CASSHLAEQYF.

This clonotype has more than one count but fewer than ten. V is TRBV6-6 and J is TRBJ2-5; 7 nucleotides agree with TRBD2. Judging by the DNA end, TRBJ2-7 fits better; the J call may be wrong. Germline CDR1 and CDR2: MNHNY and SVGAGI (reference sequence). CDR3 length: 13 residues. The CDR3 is CASSYDGRSEQYF. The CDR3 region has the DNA TGTGCCAGCAGTTACGACGGGAGGAGCGAGCAGTACTTC.

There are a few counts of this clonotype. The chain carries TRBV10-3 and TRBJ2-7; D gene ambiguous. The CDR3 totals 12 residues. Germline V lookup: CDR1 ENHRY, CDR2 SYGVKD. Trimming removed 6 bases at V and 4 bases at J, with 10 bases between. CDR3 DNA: TGTGCCATCAGCGAGCAGGAGTACGAGCAGTACTTC. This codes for CAISEQEYEQYF.

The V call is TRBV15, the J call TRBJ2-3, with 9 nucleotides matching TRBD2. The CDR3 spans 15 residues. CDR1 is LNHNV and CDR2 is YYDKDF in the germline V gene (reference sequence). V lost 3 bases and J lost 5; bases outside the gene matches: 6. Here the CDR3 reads CATSRLTSGLDTQYF. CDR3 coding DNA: TGTGCCACCAGCAGGTTGACTAGCGGCCTAGATACGCAGTATTTT.

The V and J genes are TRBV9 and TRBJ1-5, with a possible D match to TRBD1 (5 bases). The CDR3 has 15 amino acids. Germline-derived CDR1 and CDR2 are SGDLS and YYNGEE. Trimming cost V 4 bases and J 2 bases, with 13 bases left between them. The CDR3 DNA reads TGTGCCAGCAGCCGTAGCGGGGGAGGCAATCAGCCCCAGCATTTT. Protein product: CASSRSGGGNQPQHF.

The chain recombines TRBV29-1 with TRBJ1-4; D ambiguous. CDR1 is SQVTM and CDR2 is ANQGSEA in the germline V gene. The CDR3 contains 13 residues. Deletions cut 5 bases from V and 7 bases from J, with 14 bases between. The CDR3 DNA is TGCAGCGTTAAGAGTATCGGGCCTGAAAAACTGTTTTTT. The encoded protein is CSVKSIGPEKLFF.

The CDR3 is CASIPGWGAEETQYF. The CDR3 nucleotides are TGCGCCAGCATTCCAGGTTGGGGGGCCGAAGAGACCCAGTACTTC. The chain carries TRBV5-1 and TRBJ2-5; D might be TRBD1 or TRBD2, each matching 6 bases. The CDR3 extends over 15 amino acids. Germline assignment: CDR1 SGHRS and CDR2 YFSETQ. Trimming pared 6 bases from V and 3 bases from J, leaving 18 bases between.

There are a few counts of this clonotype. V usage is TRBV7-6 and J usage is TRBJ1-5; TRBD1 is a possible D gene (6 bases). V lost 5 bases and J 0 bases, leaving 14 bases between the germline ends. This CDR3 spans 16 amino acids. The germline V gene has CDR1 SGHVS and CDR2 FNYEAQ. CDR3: CASSPTRGYSNQPQHF. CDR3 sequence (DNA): TGTGCCAGCAGCCCAACCAGGGGTTATAGCAATCAGCCCCAGCATTTT.

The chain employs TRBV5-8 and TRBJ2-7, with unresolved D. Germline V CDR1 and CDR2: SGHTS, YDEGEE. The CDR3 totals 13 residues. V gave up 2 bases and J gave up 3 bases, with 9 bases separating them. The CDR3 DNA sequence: TGTGCCAGCAGCTTTGGCGCCCTCTACGAGCAGTACTTC. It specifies CASSFGALYEQYF.

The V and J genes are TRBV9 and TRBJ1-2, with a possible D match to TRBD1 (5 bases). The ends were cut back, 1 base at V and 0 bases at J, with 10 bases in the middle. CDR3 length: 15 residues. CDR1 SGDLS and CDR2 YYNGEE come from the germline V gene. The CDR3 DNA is TGTGCCAGCAGCGTATTCGGGACCCCTAACTATGGCTACACCTTC. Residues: CASSVFGTPNYGYTF.

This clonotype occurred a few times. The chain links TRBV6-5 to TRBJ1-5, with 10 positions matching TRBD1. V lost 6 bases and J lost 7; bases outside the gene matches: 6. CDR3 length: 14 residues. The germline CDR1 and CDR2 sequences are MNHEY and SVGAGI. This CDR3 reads CASRNSGQGQPQHF. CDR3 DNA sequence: TGTGCCAGCAGGAATTCGGGACAGGGGCAGCCCCAGCATTTT.

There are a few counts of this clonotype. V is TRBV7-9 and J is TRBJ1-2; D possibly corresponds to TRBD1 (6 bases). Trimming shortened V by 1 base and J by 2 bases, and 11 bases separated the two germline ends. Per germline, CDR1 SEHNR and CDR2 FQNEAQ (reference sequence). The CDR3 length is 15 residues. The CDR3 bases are TGTGCCAGCAGCTTAGGACAGGCGACAAACTATGGCTACACCTTC. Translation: CASSLGQATNYGYTF.

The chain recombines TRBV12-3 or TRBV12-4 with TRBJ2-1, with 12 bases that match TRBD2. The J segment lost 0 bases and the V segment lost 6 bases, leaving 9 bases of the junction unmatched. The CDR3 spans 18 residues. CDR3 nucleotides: TGTGCCAGCAGCCCGGGACTAGCGGGTCATAGCTCCTACAATGAGCAGTTCTTC. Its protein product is CASSPGLAGHSSYNEQFF.